The 6 T cell receptor beta chains below come from one sample, sequenced in a study of blood T cell repertoires in COVID-19. The table came from immunoSEQ multiplex PCR; TCRdb's copy has only in-frame clones and leaves some out. This sample has some 220,000 clones, with around three quarters found just once. The sequencing sample was made of peripheral blood. The receptor source for this set is a woman between 65 and 79 years old with acute or convalescent COVID-19.

The chain uses TRBV19 and TRBJ2-5, with 8 positions matching TRBD2. With 9 bases clipped from V and 3 bases from J, the junction kept 12 bases outside the gene matches. The CDR3 length is 15 residues. The germline V gene has CDR1 LNHDA and CDR2 SQIVND (reference sequence). The CDR3 loop is CARNGGGRGEETQYF. The CDR3 region has the DNA TGTGCCAGAAACGGGGGGGGCAGGGGAGAAGAGACCCAGTACTTC.

The chain combines TRBV2 with TRBJ1-3, with D tentatively TRBD1 (5 bases). CDR3 length: 11 residues. CDR1 is SNHLY and CDR2 is FYNNEI in the germline V gene. Trimming took 8 bases from V and 8 from J, leaving 10 bases between them. The CDR3 region has the DNA TGTGCCAGCTCGACAGAGTACACCATATATTTT. Its translation: CASSTEYTIYF. Supplemented by reference TRBV2 and TRBJ1-3, the full variable domain reads EPEVTQTPSHQVTQMGQEVILRCVPISNHLYFYWYRQILGQKVEFLVSFYNNEISEKSEIFDDQFSVERPDGSNFTLKIRSTKLEDSAMYFCASSTEYTIYFGEGSWLTVV.

J is TRBJ2-5 and V is TRBV7-2; 7 nucleotides align to TRBD2. CDR1 is SGHTA, CDR2 FQGNSA, per germline. This CDR3 has 15 residues. The ends lost 3 bases at V and 5 bases at J; junction bases unmatched: 9. CDR3 in amino acids: CASSFEIGGWETQYF. CDR3 bases: TGTGCCAGCAGCTTCGAGATCGGGGGGTGGGAGACCCAGTACTTC. The whole variable domain, filled in from reference TRBV7-2 and TRBJ2-5, reads GAGVSQSPSNKVTEKGKDVELRCDPISGHTALYWYRQSLGQGLEFLIYFQGNSAPDKSGLPSDRFSAERTGGSVSTLTIQRTQQEDSAVYLCASSFEIGGWETQYFGPGTRLLVL.

A few counts support this clone. V and J are TRBV2 and TRBJ1-5; D call uncertain. Trimming took off 8 bases at V and 0 bases at J, with 11 bases between the two ends. Germline CDR1 reads SNHLY; CDR2 reads FYNNEI. This CDR3 has 14 amino acids. CDR3 residues: CASGGHYSNQPQHF. Written as DNA, the CDR3 is TGTGCCAGCGGCGGGCATTATAGCAATCAGCCCCAGCATTTT.

CDR3 DNA: TGTGCCAGCAGGTCGACAGGGGTAAGAACGACTGAAGCTTTCTTT. It is translated as CASRSTGVRTTEAFF. This chain joins TRBV2 and TRBJ1-1; the match to TRBD1 covers 8 bases. The CDR3 is made up of 15 amino acids. The V gene end was trimmed by 6 bases and the J gene end by 5 bases; junction bases not matched to a gene: 11. Germline values: CDR1 SNHLY, CDR2 FYNNEI.

This sequence joins TRBV15 and TRBJ2-1; the match to TRBD2 covers 11 bases. V was pared by 2 bases and J by 9 bases, with 9 bases of the junction left unmatched. This CDR3 is built from 16 residues. The germline V gene encodes CDR1 LNHNV and CDR2 YYDKDF (reference sequence). In DNA, the CDR3 is TGTGCCACCAGCAGAATACTAGCGGGGGCGTCTAGTGAGCAGTTCTTC. Protein product: CATSRILAGASSEQFF. Filled out from reference TRBV15 and TRBJ2-1, the complete variable domain reads DAMVIQNPRYQVTQFGKPVTLSCSQTLNHNVMYWYQQKSSQAPKLLFHYYDKDFNNEADTPDNFQSRRPNTSFCFLDIRSPGLGDTAMYLCATSRILAGASSEQFFGPGTRLTVL.